These 31 T cell receptor beta chains were all obtained from the same sample, sequenced in a study of T cells in localized non-small cell lung cancer. Libraries were prepared by immunoSEQ multiplex PCR; TCRdb keeps only in-frame clonotypes and omits some of them. The table records about 35,000 clones, under 95% of them present only once. The specimen was peripheral blood mononuclear cells, collected before any cancer treatment. Source of these receptors: a female donor of 60 years or more with stage II lung adenocarcinoma.

The chain uses TRBV28 and TRBJ2-2; 9 bases fit TRBD1. The trim removed 6 bases at V and 4 bases at J, leaving 3 bases unmatched. The CDR3 spans 14 residues. In germline, CDR1 is MDHEN, CDR2 SYDVKM. The CDR3: CASRTTGGTGELFF. CDR3 nucleotides: TGTGCCAGCAGGACGACAGGGGGCACCGGGGAGCTGTTTTTT.

This clone was observed a single time. J is TRBJ2-3 and V is TRBV28; D gene uncertain. Germline CDR1 and CDR2: MDHEN and SYDVKM. Trimming took off 7 bases at V and 4 bases at J, with 9 bases between the two ends. The CDR3 runs to 12 residues. The DNA for the CDR3 is TGTGCCAGCACCATCCCCCCAGATACGCAGTATTTT. Translating gives CASTIPPDTQYF.

The chain couples TRBV11-2 to TRBJ2-3, with TRBD2 as a possible D gene (5 bases). Trimming removed 7 bases from V and 6 bases from J, with 8 bases in between. Germline-derived CDR1 and CDR2 are SGHAT and FQNNGV. The CDR3 sequence is 11 residues long. The CDR3 is CASTLADTQYF. CDR3 nucleotides: TGTGCCAGCACCCTAGCTGATACGCAGTATTTT.

J is TRBJ1-5 and V is TRBV10-3, with D tentatively TRBD1 (5 bases). Germline values: CDR1 ENHRY, CDR2 SYGVKD. CDR3 length: 16 amino acids. Trimming left V 0 bases short and J 2 bases short, with 11 bases between. CDR3 nucleotides: TGTGCCATCAGTGAGTCAACGGGGCTGGGCAATCAGCCCCAGCATTTT. Translation: CAISESTGLGNQPQHF.

V gene TRBV14 combines with J gene TRBJ2-1; D not certain. V lost 4 bases, J lost 9 bases, and 16 bases lay in between. The CDR3 totals 14 residues. Germline assignment: CDR1 SGHDN and CDR2 FVKESK. Written as DNA, the CDR3 is TGTGCCAGCAGCCCCCGACGAGCTAATGGTGAGCAGTTCTTC. This gives the protein CASSPRRANGEQFF.

For the CDR3, the DNA is TGTGCCAGCAGCTTACCCCGAGCTGATGAGCAGTTCTTC. It specifies CASSLPRADEQFF. The rearrangement joins TRBV7-2 to TRBJ2-1; D ambiguous. V was clipped by 2 bases and J by 8 bases, with 10 bases between them. Per the germline V gene, CDR1 is SGHTA and CDR2 is FQGNSA. The CDR3 runs 13 residues. The variable domain in full, with the rest retrieved from reference TRBV7-2 and TRBJ2-1, is GAGVSQSPSNKVTEKGKDVELRCDPISGHTALYWYRQSLGQGLEFLIYFQGNSAPDKSGLPSDRFSAERTGGSVSTLTIQRTQQEDSAVYLCASSLPRADEQFFGPGTRLTVL.

This chain joins TRBV19 and TRBJ2-5; 9 positions agree with TRBD1. The junction had 4 bases not matched to a gene; V was cut back by 6 bases and J by 5 bases. The germline gives CDR1 LNHDA, CDR2 SQIVND (reference sequence). This CDR3 comprises 13 residues. This CDR3 reads CASSMDRGETQYF. The CDR3 DNA reads as TGTGCCAGTAGCATGGACAGGGGTGAGACCCAGTACTTC.

This chain links TRBV5-6 with TRBJ1-1, with TRBD1 as a possible D gene (5 bases). This CDR3 has 17 amino acids. Trimming shortened V by 2 bases and J by 1 base, and 18 bases separated the two germline ends. Per germline, CDR1 SGHDT and CDR2 YYEEEE. The CDR3 DNA reads TGTGCCAGCAGCTTCTTTGGGACCGGAGGAGCGAACACTGAAGCTTTCTTT. Residues: CASSFFGTGGANTEAFF.

This rearrangement joins TRBV6-1 to TRBJ2-1; D unresolved. This CDR3 is built from 15 residues. Trimming removed 7 bases from V and 0 bases from J, with 13 bases in between. Germline V gene sequence: CDR1 MNHNS, CDR2 SASEGT. As DNA, the CDR3 is TGTGCCAGCACAGCGACGGTGAGCTCCTACAATGAGCAGTTCTTC. Its protein is CASTATVSSYNEQFF.

The chain employs TRBV30 and TRBJ1-1; 7 bases align to TRBD1. V shed 1 base and J 1 base; nucleotides not matched to a gene: 6. Germline V gene lookup returns CDR1 GTSNPN and CDR2 SVGIG (reference sequence). There are 15 residues in the CDR3. The CDR3 spells CAWSDSGTANTEAFF. In DNA, the CDR3 is TGTGCCTGGAGTGACTCCGGGACAGCGAACACTGAAGCTTTCTTT.

The rearrangement uses TRBV10-1 and TRBJ1-5; D is unclear. Per germline, CDR1 WNHNN and CDR2 SYGVQD (reference sequence). The germline V and J ends were trimmed by 6 bases and 11 bases, with 14 bases remaining between them. The CDR3 covers 12 residues. The CDR3 DNA reads as TGCGCCAGCAGGACCCGGGCGGCGTCCCAGCATTTT. As protein: CASRTRAASQHF.

The rearrangement joins TRBV2 to TRBJ2-2; no definite D call. V shed 6 bases and J shed 4 bases, with 9 bases lying between them. Germline lookup yields CDR1 SNHLY and CDR2 FYNNEI. The CDR3 length is 13 residues. CDR3 coding DNA: TGTGCCAGCAGGAGGACGAGCACCGGGGAGCTGTTTTTT. It specifies CASRRTSTGELFF.

This CDR3 reads CASSSRTGVPTEAFF. The DNA for the CDR3 is TGTGCCAGCAGCTCCAGGACAGGGGTACCCACTGAAGCTTTCTTT. The genes are TRBV7-2 and TRBJ1-1; 9 bases line up with TRBD1. The ends lost 4 bases at V and 4 bases at J; junction bases unmatched: 7. Germline CDR1 is SGHTA and CDR2 is FQGNSA. The CDR3 extends over 15 amino acids.

V usage is TRBV5-1 and J usage is TRBJ1-2, with no clear D. Germline V gene data show CDR1 as SGHRS and CDR2 as YFSETQ. This CDR3 is built from 12 residues. Trimming shortened V by 2 bases and J by 6 bases, and 8 bases separated the two germline ends. CDR3 region: CASSFDQHGYTF. In nucleotides, the CDR3 is TGCGCCAGCAGCTTCGACCAGCATGGCTACACCTTC.

J is TRBJ2-1 and V is TRBV7-9; 10 bases line up with TRBD2. The CDR3 loop spans 16 amino acids. After removal of 5 bases from V and 6 bases from J, the junction contained 10 bases not matched to a gene. The germline V gene encodes CDR1 SEHNR and CDR2 FQNEAQ (reference sequence). This chain's CDR3 is CASSGPSGRETNEQFF. The CDR3 DNA follows: TGTGCCAGCAGCGGGCCAAGCGGGAGGGAAACCAATGAGCAGTTCTTC.

The V and J genes are TRBV19 and TRBJ2-3; 12 positions agree with TRBD2. The CDR3 length is 17 residues. Germline V gene data show CDR1 as LNHDA and CDR2 as SQIVND (reference sequence). Losses at the gene ends were 6 bases for V and 2 bases for J; bases not matched to a gene: 9. CDR3 sequence reads: CASSAQRLAGDTDTQYF. The CDR3 nucleotides are TGTGCCAGTAGCGCCCAGCGACTAGCGGGAGACACAGATACGCAGTATTTT.

V is TRBV27 and J is TRBJ1-5; 11 positions agree with TRBD1. The ends lost 10 bases at V and 6 bases at J; junction bases unmatched: 8. Germline values: CDR1 MNHEY, CDR2 SMNVEV (reference sequence). The CDR3 sequence is 14 residues long. This CDR3 reads CATGTGGFFQPQHF. CDR3 coding DNA: TGTGCCACCGGGACAGGGGGTTTCTTTCAGCCCCAGCATTTT.

J is TRBJ1-2 and V is TRBV6-1, with D perhaps matching TRBD1 (5 bases). The CDR3 sequence is 13 residues long. From germline, CDR1 is MNHNS and CDR2 SASEGT. V shed 1 base and J shed 5 bases, with 8 bases lying between them. CDR3 DNA: TGTGCCAGCAGTGAAGGGGGGATTTATGGCTACACCTTC. As protein: CASSEGGIYGYTF.

This rearrangement joins TRBV5-1 to TRBJ2-2; 8 nucleotides match TRBD1. J gave up 0 bases and V 0 bases, and 10 bases lay outside the gene matches. Germline CDR1 SGHRS, CDR2 YFSETQ. CDR3 size: 19 residues. DNA for the CDR3: TGCGCCAGCAGCTTGGTACAGGGGGGAACTGCGGCGAACACCGGGGAGCTGTTTTTT. This sequence encodes CASSLVQGGTAANTGELFF.

The chain recombines TRBV19 with TRBJ2-7; a weak D match, TRBD1 (6 bases). CDR1 and CDR2 from the germline V gene are LNHDA and SQIVND (reference sequence). Trimming shortened V by 5 bases and J by 6 bases, and 14 bases separated the two germline ends. This CDR3 contains 13 residues. CDR3 nucleotide sequence: TGTGCCAGTAGTGCCCATTGGGGGCTCGAGCAGTACTTC. This encodes CASSAHWGLEQYF.

J is TRBJ1-1 and V is TRBV7-9; TRBD1 matches 7 bases. This CDR3 contains 13 residues. J lost 5 bases, V lost 3 bases, and 3 bases had no gene match. Germline V CDR1 and CDR2: SEHNR, FQNEAQ (reference sequence). The CDR3 reads CASSLQGGTEAFF. The CDR3 DNA follows: TGTGCCAGCAGCTTGCAGGGGGGGACTGAAGCTTTCTTT.

CDR3: CASSGDRGEEKLFF. CDR3 DNA sequence: TGTGCCAGCAGTGGGGACAGGGGCGAAGAAAAACTGTTTTTT. The chain uses TRBV28 and TRBJ1-4; 10 bases are a match to TRBD1. Germline V CDR1 and CDR2: MDHEN, SYDVKM. The CDR3 runs to 14 residues. The V segment lost 5 bases and the J segment 8 bases; nucleotides outside the gene matches: 5. The full variable domain, with the rest looked up from reference TRBV28 and TRBJ1-4, is DVKVTQSSRYLVKRTGEKVFLECVQDMDHENMFWYRQDPGLGLRLIYFSYDVKMKEKGDIPEGYSVSREKKERFSLILESASTNQTSMYLCASSGDRGEEKLFFGSGTQLSVL.

The J gene is TRBJ2-2, the V gene TRBV7-2, with unresolved D. CDR3 size: 15 residues. Germline loops: CDR1 SGHTA, CDR2 FQGNSA. V lost 4 bases, J lost 7 bases, and 16 bases lay in between. The CDR3 loop is CASSSWGRADGELFF. Written as DNA, the CDR3 is TGTGCCAGCAGCTCCTGGGGTAGGGCCGACGGGGAGCTGTTTTTT.

The J gene is TRBJ1-4, the V gene TRBV4-3, with TRBD1 matching 7 bases. The CDR3 is 15 residues long. The V segment lost 1 base and the J segment 6 bases; nucleotides outside the gene matches: 5. The germline V gene has CDR1 LGHNA and CDR2 YSLEER. CDR3 loop: CASSQAGTVYEKLFF. The CDR3 bases are TGCGCCAGCAGCCAAGCGGGGACAGTATATGAAAAACTGTTTTTT.

The gene calls are TRBV7-6 and TRBJ2-1; D could derive from TRBD1 or TRBD2 (5 bases each). The germline CDR1 and CDR2 sequences are SGHVS and FNYEAQ. This CDR3 is 14 amino acids long. V lost 1 base to trimming and J lost 5 bases, with 9 bases between them. The DNA for the CDR3 is TGTGCCAGCAGCTTAGTGGGGGTAAACAATGAGCAGTTCTTC. Protein sequence: CASSLVGVNNEQFF.

The rearrangement joins TRBV5-6 to TRBJ2-5; 8 nucleotides line up with TRBD1. This CDR3 region has 13 residues. Germline V gene sequence: CDR1 SGHDT, CDR2 YYEEEE. J gave up 2 bases and V 7 bases, and 4 bases lay outside the gene matches. CDR3 loop: CASFRTGQETQYF. The CDR3 DNA follows: TGTGCCAGCTTTCGGACAGGGCAAGAGACCCAGTACTTC.

This clone was seen only once. The chain combines TRBV7-6 with TRBJ2-1, with TRBD2 identical over 9 bases. The CDR3 totals 16 residues. The J segment lost 7 bases and the V segment lost 5 bases, leaving 12 bases of the junction unmatched. Germline V lookup: CDR1 SGHVS, CDR2 FNYEAQ. The CDR3, as DNA: TGTGCCAGCAGCCCTTTTAGAGCGGGGGGTCGAAATGAGCAGTTCTTC. It translates to CASSPFRAGGRNEQFF.

The chain employs TRBV19 and TRBJ1-2; unclear D gene. V was trimmed by 7 bases and J by 4 bases, leaving 13 bases between them. The CDR3 totals 13 residues. Germline V gives CDR1 LNHDA, CDR2 SQIVND (reference sequence). The CDR3 sequence: CASTPDGVYGYTF. The CDR3 DNA reads as TGTGCCAGTACCCCGGACGGGGTCTATGGCTACACCTTC.

The chain carries TRBV5-1 and TRBJ1-1, with 8 bases that match TRBD1. Germline assignment: CDR1 SGHRS and CDR2 YFSETQ. With V trimmed by 4 bases and J by 3 bases, 2 bases remained unmatched. The CDR3 length is 13 residues. The CDR3 region is CASSTDRDTEAFF. The DNA of the CDR3 is TGCGCCAGCAGCACGGACAGGGACACTGAAGCTTTCTTT.

The chain has TRBV29-1 and TRBJ2-1, with a tentative D call TRBD2 (6 bases). Germline CDR1 and CDR2: SQVTM and ANQGSEA. The CDR3 is 15 residues long. Between the trimmed V and J ends, which lost 0 bases and 9 bases, there was a span of 18 bases. DNA for the CDR3: TGCAGCGTTGAAGATCCTCGCGGGATCGAGGGTGAGCAGTTCTTC. Protein sequence: CSVEDPRGIEGEQFF.

This clone has more than one count but fewer than ten. The V gene is TRBV10-2, the J gene TRBJ1-1; no reliable D call. CDR3 size: 13 residues. Germline V gene sequence: CDR1 WSHSY, CDR2 SAAADI. Trimming took 6 bases from V and 1 from J, leaving 9 bases between them. CDR3 residues: CASRDTANTEAFF. CDR3 nucleotide sequence: TGCGCCAGCAGGGATACTGCGAACACTGAAGCTTTCTTT.